Listed below are T cell receptor beta chains from one sample, sequenced in a study of T cell repertoires in aging, cancer and after chemotherapy. One entry per CDR3 protein results from TCRdb running MiXCR on the multiplex PCR reads. The data show about 6,200 distinct CDR3 sequences, around 30% seen once. Sample: blood. The receptors derive from a human donor with a blood cancer. Both conserved end residues are part of each CDR3. The D gene is left open where the match is weak. Only some rows state a clone size, as once, few, many or a class for expanded clones.

v_call	clone_size	d_call	j_call	cdr3_nt	cdr3_aa
TRBV14	.	.	TRBJ2-1	TGTGCCAGCAGCCTTCCCTCTGGTGAGCAGTTCTTC	CASSLPSGEQFF
TRBV28	.	TRBD1	TRBJ1-2	TGTGCCAGCAGTCGGACAGGGGGCGGCTACACCTTC	CASSRTGGGYTF
TRBV5-1	.	TRBD2	TRBJ2-3	TGCGCCAGCAGCGAATTAGCGGGTGCGCAGTATTTT	CASSELAGAQYF
TRBV30	medium-sized	.	TRBJ1-5	TGTGCCTGGAGGGGGAAAGGGTTAGGTCAGCCCCAGCATTTT	CAWRGKGLGQPQHF
TRBV4-1	.	TRBD2	TRBJ2-1	TGCGCCAGCAGCCAAGTAGGCCTAGCGGGAGCCCCACCCTACAATGAGCAGTTCTTC	CASSQVGLAGAPPYNEQFF
TRBV19	.	.	TRBJ2-3	TGTGCCAGTAGTATCGGCACAGATACGCAGTATTTT	CASSIGTDTQYF
TRBV20-1	few	TRBD2	TRBJ2-1	TGCAGTGCTAGACGGTGGACTAGCGTCTACAATGAGCAGTTCTTC	CSARRWTSVYNEQFF
TRBV7-9	few	.	TRBJ1-5	TGTGCCAGCAGCTCACAGGGTCGCAATCAGCCCCAGCATTTT	CASSSQGRNQPQHF
TRBV20-1	.	.	TRBJ2-2	TGCAGTGCTAAGTACCTAGGACAGCACACCGGGGAGCTGTTTTTT	CSAKYLGQHTGELFF
TRBV27	.	TRBD1	TRBJ1-2	TGTGCCCCCCCGGGACAGGGCTATGGCTACACCTTC	CAPPGQGYGYTF